The rows below give T cell receptor beta chains drawn from one sample of a study of blood T cell repertoires in COVID-19. TCRdb's table, derived via immunoSEQ multiplex PCR, lists solely in-frame clones and lacks some. The sample comprises 130,000 or so clones, approximately 88% of which are singletons, and about 10% rests with the top ten. Sequencing used peripheral blood. Source of these receptors: a man aged 55 to 70 with active or convalescent COVID-19. Each CDR3 is given with its conserved first and last residue. D genes are given only for firm matches. Some rows mark clone size as missing; the rest say once, few, many or name a class of expanded clone.

j_gene: TRBJ1-4
v_gene: TRBV5-8
abundance: -
d_gene: -
CDR3nt: TGTGCCAGCAGCCCAGGACAGAATGAAAAACTGTTTTTT
CDR3aa: CASSPGQNEKLFF

j_gene: TRBJ1-5
v_gene: TRBV5-8
abundance: once
d_gene: -
CDR3nt: TGTGCCAGCAGCTACCACAGGGTCAATAGCAATCAGCCCCAGCATTTT
CDR3aa: CASSYHRVNSNQPQHF

j_gene: TRBJ2-7
v_gene: TRBV19
abundance: -
d_gene: -
CDR3nt: TGTGCCAGTAGTATAGATCTGGGACTCCAAGGCCACGAGCAGTACTTC
CDR3aa: CASSIDLGLQGHEQYF

j_gene: TRBJ2-1
v_gene: TRBV28
abundance: -
d_gene: TRBD1
CDR3nt: TGTGCCAGCAGTTCCCCGGACAGGGTTTTAAATGAGCAGTTCTTC
CDR3aa: CASSSPDRVLNEQFF

j_gene: TRBJ1-2
v_gene: TRBV3-1/TRBV3-2
abundance: -
d_gene: TRBD1
CDR3nt: TGTGCCAGCAGCCAAGGGGGCAGCGTGACAGGGGGGAACTATGGCTACACCTTC
CDR3aa: CASSQGGSVTGGNYGYTF

j_gene: TRBJ2-7
v_gene: TRBV19
abundance: -
d_gene: -
CDR3nt: TGTGCCAGTAGCACTAGGATACTTCTCGAGCAGTACTTC
CDR3aa: CASSTRILLEQYF

j_gene: TRBJ2-6
v_gene: TRBV12-3/TRBV12-4
abundance: few
d_gene: -
CDR3nt: TGTGCCAGCAGTCGCTCTGGGGCCAACGTCCTGACTTTC
CDR3aa: CASSRSGANVLTF

j_gene: TRBJ1-3
v_gene: TRBV2
abundance: -
d_gene: -
CDR3nt: TGTGCCAGCAGCCAGATGGGACAAATCTCTGGAAACACCATATATTTT
CDR3aa: CASSQMGQISGNTIYF

j_gene: TRBJ1-3
v_gene: TRBV29-1
abundance: -
d_gene: -
CDR3nt: TGCGGCGGACGGAGCTCTGGAAACACCATATATTTT
CDR3aa: CGGRSSGNTIYF

j_gene: TRBJ1-5
v_gene: TRBV28
abundance: -
d_gene: -
CDR3nt: TGTGCCAGCAGTTTAGGCAGGGTCGGACAGCCCCAGCATTTT
CDR3aa: CASSLGRVGQPQHF

j_gene: TRBJ1-1
v_gene: TRBV2
abundance: -
d_gene: -
CDR3nt: TGTGCCAGCAGTGAAGAGGTCAGGGGTTCAGCTTTCTTT
CDR3aa: CASSEEVRGSAFF

j_gene: TRBJ2-2
v_gene: TRBV5-6
abundance: -
d_gene: TRBD1
CDR3nt: TGTGCCAGCAGGTCGGGACAGGGGAGGTCCGGGGAGCTGTTTTTT
CDR3aa: CASRSGQGRSGELFF

j_gene: TRBJ1-3
v_gene: TRBV28
abundance: -
d_gene: TRBD1
CDR3nt: TGTGCCAGCAGGGACAGGTTGAAATGGAACACCATATATTTT
CDR3aa: CASRDRLKWNTIYF

j_gene: TRBJ2-4
v_gene: TRBV21-1
abundance: few
d_gene: -
CDR3nt: TGTGCCAGCAGCAAAGAGACTTTAGCCAAAAACATTCAGTACTTC
CDR3aa: CASSKETLAKNIQYF

j_gene: TRBJ2-1
v_gene: TRBV5-4
abundance: -
d_gene: TRBD2
CDR3nt: TGTGCCAGCAGCTTGTCCGCGGGAGGTTCCTACAATGAGCAGTTCTTC
CDR3aa: CASSLSAGGSYNEQFF

j_gene: TRBJ2-3
v_gene: TRBV5-1
abundance: -
d_gene: -
CDR3nt: TGCGCCAGCAGCCCCCTCGGGGCAGATACGCAGTATTTT
CDR3aa: CASSPLGADTQYF

j_gene: TRBJ1-1
v_gene: TRBV28
abundance: -
d_gene: -
CDR3nt: TGTGCCAGCAGGAGAGGGGACTTACCCCAAACTGAAGCTTTCTTT
CDR3aa: CASRRGDLPQTEAFF

j_gene: TRBJ2-2
v_gene: TRBV2
abundance: -
d_gene: -
CDR3nt: TGTGCCAGCAAGGAGGAGAACACCGGGGAGCTGTTTTTT
CDR3aa: CASKEENTGELFF

j_gene: TRBJ2-7
v_gene: TRBV28
abundance: -
d_gene: -
CDR3nt: TGTGCCAGCAGTGTTCTCCGGGGAGCCTACGAGCAGTACTTC
CDR3aa: CASSVLRGAYEQYF

j_gene: TRBJ1-3
v_gene: TRBV18
abundance: once
d_gene: TRBD1
CDR3nt: TGTGCCAGCGCGAAACGGGACAGCAGAAACACCATATATTTT
CDR3aa: CASAKRDSRNTIYF

j_gene: TRBJ1-5
v_gene: TRBV19
abundance: -
d_gene: -
CDR3nt: TGTGCCGGAGGTACTCACCGAGGGAATCAGCCCCAGCATTTT
CDR3aa: CAGGTHRGNQPQHF

j_gene: TRBJ2-7
v_gene: TRBV9
abundance: -
d_gene: -
CDR3nt: TGTGCCAGCAGCCCCCCAGGTACCCTCTACGAGCAGTACTTC
CDR3aa: CASSPPGTLYEQYF

j_gene: TRBJ1-5
v_gene: TRBV28
abundance: -
d_gene: -
CDR3nt: TGTGCCAGCTCCTACCTTAGCAATCAGCCCCAGCATTTT
CDR3aa: CASSYLSNQPQHF

j_gene: TRBJ2-7
v_gene: TRBV19
abundance: -
d_gene: -
CDR3nt: TGTGCCAGTAGTATACGGGAGAGCTCCTACGAGCAGTACTTC
CDR3aa: CASSIRESSYEQYF

j_gene: TRBJ2-5
v_gene: TRBV10-1
abundance: -
d_gene: TRBD2
CDR3nt: TGCGCCAGCAGCGGCGGGGGGGCCCAGTACTTC
CDR3aa: CASSGGGAQYF

j_gene: TRBJ2-7
v_gene: TRBV6-6
abundance: -
d_gene: TRBD1
CDR3nt: TGTGCCAGCAGTTCATCACAGGGGGCGGGCTACGAGCAGTACTTC
CDR3aa: CASSSSQGAGYEQYF

j_gene: TRBJ2-5
v_gene: TRBV2
abundance: many
d_gene: -
CDR3nt: TGTGCCAGCTGGGGCCGCCAAGAGACCCAGTACTTC
CDR3aa: CASWGRQETQYF

j_gene: TRBJ1-5
v_gene: TRBV27
abundance: few
d_gene: -
CDR3nt: TGTGCCAGCAGTCCACAGGTCCTCCAAGGCACTCAGCCCCAGCATTTT
CDR3aa: CASSPQVLQGTQPQHF

j_gene: TRBJ1-1
v_gene: TRBV20-1
abundance: -
d_gene: TRBD1
CDR3nt: TGCAGTGCCCAAAGACAGGGAGAAGCTTTCTTT
CDR3aa: CSAQRQGEAFF

j_gene: TRBJ1-2
v_gene: TRBV6-1
abundance: -
d_gene: TRBD1
CDR3nt: TGTGCCAGCAGTGAAGGAGACAGGGTAGGCTATGGCTACACCTTC
CDR3aa: CASSEGDRVGYGYTF

j_gene: TRBJ2-1
v_gene: TRBV28
abundance: -
d_gene: TRBD2
CDR3nt: TGTGCCAGCAGTACCCCTTCTAGCGGGCAGTTCTTC
CDR3aa: CASSTPSSGQFF

j_gene: TRBJ1-4
v_gene: TRBV28
abundance: -
d_gene: -
CDR3nt: TGTGCCACTCATCGGCAGGGGATAGAAAAACTGTTTTTT
CDR3aa: CATHRQGIEKLFF

j_gene: TRBJ1-2
v_gene: TRBV5-1
abundance: -
d_gene: TRBD1
CDR3nt: TGCGCCAGCAGCTCAGGGGGCCAAGCTAACTATGGCTACACCTTC
CDR3aa: CASSSGGQANYGYTF

j_gene: TRBJ2-2
v_gene: TRBV7-3
abundance: -
d_gene: TRBD1
CDR3nt: TGTGCCAGCAGCCCGGGACAGCCCGGGGAGCTGTTTTTT
CDR3aa: CASSPGQPGELFF

j_gene: TRBJ1-6
v_gene: TRBV6-1
abundance: -
d_gene: TRBD1
CDR3nt: TGTGCCAGCAGTGACCCGACAGGGAGAGAGTCCTATAATTCACCCCTCCACTTT
CDR3aa: CASSDPTGRESYNSPLHF

j_gene: TRBJ2-7
v_gene: TRBV6-5
abundance: -
d_gene: -
CDR3nt: TGTGCCAGCAGTTACGAAGTGGGAGGTACCTCCTACGAGCAGTACTTC
CDR3aa: CASSYEVGGTSYEQYF

j_gene: TRBJ1-5
v_gene: TRBV27
abundance: -
d_gene: -
CDR3nt: TGTGCCAGCAGTCCCTTCGGGGGGCCGAGTCAGCCCCAGCATTTT
CDR3aa: CASSPFGGPSQPQHF

j_gene: TRBJ2-2
v_gene: TRBV6-1
abundance: -
d_gene: -
CDR3nt: TGTGCCAGCAGTGATCAGGGGTACACCGGGGAGCTGTTTTTT
CDR3aa: CASSDQGYTGELFF

j_gene: TRBJ2-1
v_gene: TRBV6-6
abundance: -
d_gene: TRBD2
CDR3nt: TGTGCCAGCAGTTCGGGACTAGCCATCCACAATGAGCAGTTCTTC
CDR3aa: CASSSGLAIHNEQFF

j_gene: TRBJ2-6
v_gene: TRBV7-3
abundance: once
d_gene: TRBD1
CDR3nt: TGTGCCAGCAGCCTTGGGACAGGTGGGTATCTTAATCTGGGGGCCAACGTCCTGACTTTC
CDR3aa: CASSLGTGGYLNLGANVLTF

j_gene: TRBJ2-7
v_gene: TRBV11-2
abundance: few
d_gene: -
CDR3nt: TGTGCCAGCAGCGGCGCGGAGGGCGAGCAGTACTTC
CDR3aa: CASSGAEGEQYF

j_gene: TRBJ1-1
v_gene: TRBV15
abundance: -
d_gene: TRBD1
CDR3nt: TGTGCCACCAGGAAGGCTGGGACAGGGGGGCCTGAAGCTTTCTTT
CDR3aa: CATRKAGTGGPEAFF

j_gene: TRBJ2-5
v_gene: TRBV2
abundance: -
d_gene: -
CDR3nt: TGTGCCAGCAAACAGGCAAGCGAGGAGACCCAGTACTTC
CDR3aa: CASKQASEETQYF

j_gene: TRBJ1-5
v_gene: TRBV30
abundance: few
d_gene: TRBD1
CDR3nt: TGTGCCTGGAGAGAACAGGGGAGAGGCAATCAGCCCCAGCATTTT
CDR3aa: CAWREQGRGNQPQHF

j_gene: TRBJ2-7
v_gene: TRBV29-1
abundance: -
d_gene: TRBD2
CDR3nt: TGCAGCGCCTCCCGGGGGGGCCACGAGCAGTACTTC
CDR3aa: CSASRGGHEQYF

j_gene: TRBJ2-7
v_gene: TRBV5-1
abundance: -
d_gene: TRBD2
CDR3nt: TGCGCCAGCAGCCCCCGACTAGCCACCGCCTACGAGCAGTACTTC
CDR3aa: CASSPRLATAYEQYF

j_gene: TRBJ1-6
v_gene: TRBV10-3
abundance: -
d_gene: -
CDR3nt: TGTGCCATCAGTGAAAGGGGCGATAATTCACCCCTCCACTTT
CDR3aa: CAISERGDNSPLHF

j_gene: TRBJ2-7
v_gene: TRBV4-2
abundance: -
d_gene: TRBD1
CDR3nt: TGTGCCAGCAGCCAAGGCTGGACAGGGTCCGAGCAGTACTTC
CDR3aa: CASSQGWTGSEQYF